What follows are 9 T cell receptor beta chains derived from one specimen sequenced in a study of blood T cells in healthy people across ages (dated by TCRdb to the mid-2010s). The protocol used for the library was 5' RACE. The instrument given in TCRdb is Illumina HiSeq 2500. A second about 6 to 11 cycle PCR used a sample-barcoded 5' primer and a J-beta primer mix. TCRdb cleaned the public reads at Q25 with fastp, built clones with MiXCR and kept in-frame beta chains. Merged by CDR3 protein, the rows form single entries marked with the most common genes and DNA. Within this sample are some 860,000 distinct CDR3 sequences, with approximately 53% of them counted one time only. Around a quarter of the sample comes from the top ten. The sample consisted of blood. These receptors originate from a middle-aged man in good health.

A single count supports this clonotype. CDR3 sequence reads: CASSSRGVAHPQETQYF. The CDR3 region has the DNA TGTGCCAGCAGCTCCCGCGGGGTGGCGCACCCACAAGAGACCCAGTACTTC. The V call is TRBV7-3, the J call TRBJ2-5; D might be TRBD2 (6 bases). Germline V CDR1 and CDR2: SGHTA, FQGTGA. Trimming cost V 4 bases and J 2 bases, with 20 bases left between them. The CDR3 is 17 residues long.

The rearrangement links TRBV6-5 to TRBJ1-2; 9 bases map to TRBD1. The CDR3 contains 15 residues. The V gene end was trimmed by 9 bases and the J gene end by 2 bases; junction bases not matched to a gene: 10. Germline V gives CDR1 MNHEY, CDR2 SVGAGI. This chain's CDR3 is CASTDSGTGNYGYTF. CDR3 sequence (DNA): TGTGCCAGTACAGACTCCGGGACAGGGAACTATGGCTACACCTTC.

This clonotype was seen a single time. V and J are TRBV20-1 and TRBJ2-3, with 9 bases lining up with TRBD1. After removal of 4 bases from V and 6 bases from J, the junction contained 11 bases not matched to a gene. This CDR3 comprises 15 residues. Germline-derived CDR1 and CDR2 are DFQATT and SNEGSKA (reference sequence). This CDR3 is CSAILGSDRGDTQYF. The CDR3 bases are TGCAGTGCTATCCTAGGTTCGGACAGGGGCGATACGCAGTATTTT.

The chain is built from TRBV7-9 and TRBJ2-1; tentatively, D is TRBD1 (5 bases). Near its end, the DNA agrees better with TRBJ2-7, so the J call may be wrong. CDR1 is SEHNR and CDR2 is FQNEAQ in the germline V gene (reference sequence). This CDR3 spans 18 amino acids. CDR3: CASSLPLGAGTSYNEQYF. In DNA, the CDR3 is TGTGCCAGCAGTTTACCCCTAGGGGCCGGAACCTCCTACAATGAGCAGTACTTC.

CDR3 coding DNA: TGTGCCAGCAGACAAATCCCCCGGGACGAGCAGTACTTC. Its protein is CASRQIPRDEQYF. The chain combines TRBV7-2 with TRBJ2-7; D gene unclear. The CDR3 is 13 amino acids. Germline V gene sequence: CDR1 SGHTA, CDR2 FQGNSA. Trimming cost V 6 bases and J 5 bases, with 14 bases left between them. Drawing the rest from reference TRBV7-2 and TRBJ2-7, the complete variable domain is GAGVSQSPSNKVTEKGKDVELRCDPISGHTALYWYRQSLGQGLEFLIYFQGNSAPDKSGLPSDRFSAERTGGSVSTLTIQRTQQEDSAVYLCASRQIPRDEQYFGPGTRLTVT.

The J gene is TRBJ2-7, the V gene TRBV20-1; 7 nucleotides align to TRBD1. The CDR3 loop spans 13 amino acids. The junction had 5 bases not matched to a gene; V was cut back by 6 bases and J by 0 bases. Germline CDR1 reads DFQATT; CDR2 reads SNEGSKA (reference sequence). The CDR3 spells CSAPTGNSYEQYF. For the CDR3, the DNA is TGCAGTGCCCCGACAGGGAACTCCTACGAGCAGTACTTC.

The table lists this clonotype with a count of one. This chain connects TRBV5-1 to TRBJ2-3; D might be TRBD2 (6 bases). CDR1 is SGHRS and CDR2 is YFSETQ in the germline V gene. CDR3 length: 16 amino acids. Trimming took 5 bases from V and 2 from J, leaving 18 bases between them. Here the CDR3 reads CASRPGTSSNTDTQYF. The DNA for the CDR3 is TGCGCCAGCAGGCCTGGGACTTCCTCGAACACAGATACGCAGTATTTT.

The chain carries TRBV29-1 and TRBJ2-1; 9 bases agree with TRBD1. This CDR3 contains 14 residues. Germline V gene data show CDR1 as SQVTM and CDR2 as ANQGSEA. V shed 4 bases, J shed 6 bases, and the junction held 7 bases outside the gene matches. CDR3 residues: CSVVGDRAVNEQFF. CDR3 DNA: TGCAGCGTTGTCGGGGACAGGGCGGTCAATGAGCAGTTCTTC.

V and J are TRBV4-1 and TRBJ1-4; D is ambiguous. Germline values: CDR1 MGHRA, CDR2 YSYEKL. The CDR3 sequence is 16 residues long. The germline V and J ends were trimmed by 5 bases and 2 bases, with 15 bases remaining between them. The CDR3 region is CASSFRRLGTNEKLFF. The DNA for the CDR3 is TGCGCCAGCAGCTTCCGCCGGCTGGGCACTAATGAAAAACTGTTTTTT.